The clone carrying this TCR beta chain was seen a handful of times. Described time point: blood at routine non-recurrence follow-up after resection. No cells were sorted before sequencing. The whole RNA sequenced was extracted from tumor, nontumor lung or frozen PBMC. One entry per CDR3 protein, called by TCRdb with MiXCR from the 5' RACE reads. Altogether about 25,000 distinct CDR3 sequences are present, 6% being singletons, with the ten largest covering 22%. The data were taken from a study of spatial heterogeneity in lung cancer. The CDR3 is 15 residues long. In germline, CDR1 is DFQATT, CDR2 SNEGSKA (reference sequence). V lost 2 bases and J lost 4, with 15 bases in between.

This TCR was recovered from a male donor with early-stage non-small cell lung cancer. The chain is built from TRBV20-1 and TRBJ2-1; tentatively, D is TRBD1 or TRBD2 (5 bases each). The sequencing here drew on PBMCs, taken at follow-up. The CDR3 is CSARIDGAIYNEQFF. CDR3 nucleotides: TGCAGTGCTAGAATTGACGGGGCCATATACAATGAGCAGTTCTTC.